Each of the 13 T cell receptor beta chains below was sequenced from the same sample in a study of CD8 T cells in ankylosing spondylitis. TCRdb called the 5' RACE reads again in MiXCR, with one record for every CDR3 protein. The sample shows about 750,000 distinct CDR3 sequences, around 19% of them seen only once. Study observations and caveats: Ankylosing spondylitis blood appeared to be characterized by a TCR beta motif of fewer than ten highly homologous variants.

The antigens for these receptors are not known. The material sequenced was blood, either unsorted or a sorted T cell fraction (not recorded which). The receptors originated from a male donor with ankylosing spondylitis.

In its sample, this clonotype was seen a few times. J is TRBJ2-2 and V is TRBV6-5; TRBD2 aligns across 9 bases. Germline lookup yields CDR1 MNHEY and CDR2 SVGAGI. This CDR3 is 14 amino acids long. Trimming cost V 2 bases and J 7 bases; bases outside gene matches: 2. In nucleotides, the CDR3 is TGTGCCAGCAGTTACGGAGCGGGGGGCGGGGAGCTGTTTTTT. Protein: CASSYGAGGGELFF.

This clonotype was counted a few times. V is TRBV27 and J is TRBJ2-3; D ambiguous. V dropped 9 bases and J dropped 3 bases, with 7 bases sitting between them. The CDR3 extends over 11 amino acids. Germline CDR1 and CDR2: MNHEY and SMNVEV (reference sequence). CDR3 sequence (DNA): TGTGCCAGTTGGGGAACAGATACGCAGTATTTT. Translation: CASWGTDTQYF.

The table lists this clonotype with a few counts. The CDR3 DNA is TGCAGCGTTGAACGACAGGGGGACTACGAGCAGTACTTC. This gives the protein CSVERQGDYEQYF. The chain combines TRBV29-1 with TRBJ2-7, with TRBD1 identical over 9 bases. The CDR3 extends over 13 amino acids. V shed 2 bases and J 3 bases; nucleotides not matched to a gene: 2. The germline V gene has CDR1 SQVTM and CDR2 ANQGSEA.

The gene calls are TRBV5-1 and TRBJ1-2; 7 nucleotides agree with TRBD1. This CDR3 has 13 residues. Losses at the gene ends were 2 bases for V and 7 bases for J; bases not matched to a gene: 5. Germline loops: CDR1 SGHRS, CDR2 YFSETQ. The CDR3 region is CASSLTGEAGYTF. The CDR3 nucleotides are TGCGCCAGCAGCTTAACAGGGGAGGCTGGCTACACCTTC.

This clonotype was recorded many times. The genes are TRBV12-3 or TRBV12-4 and TRBJ2-7; D is possibly TRBD2 (6 bases). This CDR3 region has 15 residues. V was shortened by 5 bases and J by 0 bases, with 14 bases between the two germline ends. The CDR3 DNA reads TGTGCCAGCAGTCCTCGGGAGACGGGCTCCTACGAGCAGTACTTC. Its protein is CASSPRETGSYEQYF.

At least ten counts were recorded for this clonotype. This chain uses TRBV20-1 with TRBJ2-7; D is perhaps TRBD1 (6 bases). This CDR3 contains 13 residues. The V and J ends lost 1 base and 1 base respectively, with 8 bases between them. CDR1 and CDR2 from the germline V gene are DFQATT and SNEGSKA (reference sequence). CDR3 sequence: CSARGDTSYEQYF. CDR3 in DNA: TGCAGTGCTAGAGGGGACACTTCCTACGAGCAGTACTTC.

This clonotype has more than one count but fewer than ten. The rearrangement links TRBV3-1 to TRBJ1-2; D is unresolved. V lost 1 base to trimming and J lost 8 bases, with 17 bases between them. CDR1 and CDR2 (germline): LGHDT, YNNKEL (reference sequence). This CDR3 is built from 15 residues. The CDR3 DNA is TGTGCCAGCAGCCAAGCCCTCCCGGGTCGTGGAGGCTACACCTTC. Its translation: CASSQALPGRGGYTF.

This clonotype was observed a handful of times. The genes are TRBV7-3 and TRBJ2-1; 7 bases are a match to TRBD2. V was pared by 8 bases and J by 9 bases, with 10 bases of the junction left unmatched. The germline gives CDR1 SGHTA, CDR2 FQGTGA. The CDR3 length is 13 residues. Here the CDR3 DNA reads TGTGCCAGCCGGGCGGGGGAGGGTAGTGAGCAGTTCTTC. The encoded protein is CASRAGEGSEQFF. Full variable domain (outside the CDR3, taken from reference TRBV7-3 and TRBJ2-1): GAGVSQTPSNKVTEKGKYVELRCDPISGHTALYWYRQSLGQGPEFLIYFQGTGAADDSGLPNDRFFAVRPEGSVSTLKIQRTERGDSAVYLCASRAGEGSEQFFGPGTRLTVL.

This clonotype occurred a few times. The genes are TRBV12-3 or TRBV12-4 and TRBJ1-2; D gene unclear. The CDR3 covers 12 residues. V was pared by 5 bases and J by 7 bases, with 11 bases between. CDR3 coding DNA: TGTGCCAGCAGTGTGGGGAAACGTGGCTACACCTTC. This gives the protein CASSVGKRGYTF.

This rearrangement joins TRBV7-9 to TRBJ1-6; perhaps TRBD1 as D (5 bases). Germline V gene lookup returns CDR1 SEHNR and CDR2 FQNEAQ (reference sequence). The CDR3 sequence is 13 residues long. The V gene lost 8 bases and the J gene lost 10 bases, with 15 bases spanning the gap. CDR3 residues: CASRPGEESPLHF. The CDR3 region has the DNA TGTGCCAGCCGACCGGGGGAGGAATCACCCCTCCACTTT.

In this sample, this clonotype turned up a few times. The chain carries TRBV15 and TRBJ2-1; D is uncertain. Germline CDR1 is LNHNV and CDR2 is YYDKDF (reference sequence). The CDR3 is 15 amino acids. The germline V and J ends were trimmed by 0 bases and 8 bases, with 14 bases remaining between them. The CDR3 protein is CATSRDETNNDEQFF. CDR3 coding DNA: TGTGCCACCAGCAGAGATGAGACAAACAACGATGAGCAGTTCTTC.

The rearrangement uses TRBV2 and TRBJ2-2; 7 bases map to TRBD1. The CDR3 extends over 13 amino acids. CDR1 and CDR2 (germline): SNHLY, FYNNEI. V gave up 9 bases and J gave up 6 bases; unmatched junction bases: 7. As DNA, the CDR3 is TGTGCCAGTCGACAGGGAAATTCCGGGGAGCTGTTTTTT. Translation gives CASRQGNSGELFF. The full variable domain, its missing parts supplied by reference TRBV2 and TRBJ2-2, is EPEVTQTPSHQVTQMGQEVILRCVPISNHLYFYWYRQILGQKVEFLVSFYNNEISEKSEIFDDQFSVERPDGSNFTLKIRSTKLEDSAMYFCASRQGNSGELFFGEGSRLTVL.

The rearrangement uses TRBV6-1 and TRBJ2-7; TRBD1 matches 9 bases. Germline V gene sequence: CDR1 MNHNS, CDR2 SASEGT. J lost 1 base, V lost 8 bases, and 9 bases had no gene match. This CDR3 is 15 amino acids long. In nucleotides, the CDR3 is TGTGCCAGCCGCTCCGGGACAGGGAATTCCTACGAGCAGTACTTC. It specifies CASRSGTGNSYEQYF.